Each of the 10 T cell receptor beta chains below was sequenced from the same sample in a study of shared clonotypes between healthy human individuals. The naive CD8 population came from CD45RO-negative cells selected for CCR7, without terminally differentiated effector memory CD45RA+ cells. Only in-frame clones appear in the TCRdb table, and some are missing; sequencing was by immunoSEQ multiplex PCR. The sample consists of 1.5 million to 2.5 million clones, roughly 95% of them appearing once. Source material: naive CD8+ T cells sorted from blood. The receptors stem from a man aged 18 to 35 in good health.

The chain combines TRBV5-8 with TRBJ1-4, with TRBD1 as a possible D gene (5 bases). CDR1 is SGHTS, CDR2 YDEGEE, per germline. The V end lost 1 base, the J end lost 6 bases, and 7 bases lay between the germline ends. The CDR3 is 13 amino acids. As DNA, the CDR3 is TGTGCCAGCAGCTTGCGGGGGGATGAAAAACTGTTTTTT. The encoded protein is CASSLRGDEKLFF.

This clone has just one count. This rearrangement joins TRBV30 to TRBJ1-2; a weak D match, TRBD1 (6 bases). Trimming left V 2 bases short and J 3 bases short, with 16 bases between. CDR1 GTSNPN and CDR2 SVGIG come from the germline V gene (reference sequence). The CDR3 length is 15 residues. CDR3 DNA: TGTGCCTGGAGTTCCTACAGGGAGACAGACTATGGCTACACCTTC. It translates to CAWSSYRETDYGYTF.

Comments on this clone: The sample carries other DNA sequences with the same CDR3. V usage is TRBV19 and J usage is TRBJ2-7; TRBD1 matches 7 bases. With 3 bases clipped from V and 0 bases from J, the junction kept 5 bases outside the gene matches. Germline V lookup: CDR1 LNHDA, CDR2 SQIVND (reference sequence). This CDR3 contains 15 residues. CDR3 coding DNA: TGTGCCAGTAGTATTGGCTCAGGGGGCTCCTACGAGCAGTACTTC. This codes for CASSIGSGGSYEQYF.

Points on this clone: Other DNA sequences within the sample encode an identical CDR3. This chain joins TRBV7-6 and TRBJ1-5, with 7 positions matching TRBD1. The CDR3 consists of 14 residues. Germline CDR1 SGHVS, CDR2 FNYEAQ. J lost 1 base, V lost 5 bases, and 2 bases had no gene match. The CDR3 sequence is CASSQGGSNQPQHF. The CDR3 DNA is TGTGCCAGCAGCCAAGGGGGCAGCAATCAGCCCCAGCATTTT.

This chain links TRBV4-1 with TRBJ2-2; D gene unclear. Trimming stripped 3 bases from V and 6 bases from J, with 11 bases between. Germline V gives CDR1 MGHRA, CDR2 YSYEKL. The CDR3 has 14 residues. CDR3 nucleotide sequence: TGCGCCAGCAGCCATAGCCCCCCGTCCGGGGAGCTGTTTTTT. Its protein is CASSHSPPSGELFF.

The CDR3 region is CASSRPGASEQYF. CDR3 bases: TGTGCCAGCAGCCGGCCAGGGGCGAGCGAGCAGTACTTC. The rearrangement joins TRBV5-6 to TRBJ2-7; maybe TRBD1 (6 bases). Germline V lookup: CDR1 SGHDT, CDR2 YYEEEE. The CDR3 spans 13 residues. V lost 4 bases and J lost 6, with 14 bases in between.

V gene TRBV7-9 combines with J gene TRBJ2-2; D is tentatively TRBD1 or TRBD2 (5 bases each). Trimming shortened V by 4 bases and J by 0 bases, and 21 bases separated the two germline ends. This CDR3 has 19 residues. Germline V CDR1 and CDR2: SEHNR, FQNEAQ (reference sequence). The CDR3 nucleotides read TGTGCCAGCAGCTCCACCGAATTGCTAGCAGGGACGAACACCGGGGAGCTGTTTTTT. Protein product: CASSSTELLAGTNTGELFF.

The CDR3 nucleotides read TGCGCCAGCAGCACCGAGGGGAGGCAGGGTGGGAGGCGTGGTGAAAAACTGTTTTTT. Its translation is CASSTEGRQGGRRGEKLFF. V usage is TRBV4-1 and J usage is TRBJ1-4; possible D gene TRBD1, 5 bases. V lost 5 bases, J lost 7 bases, and 29 bases lay in between. CDR1 MGHRA and CDR2 YSYEKL come from the germline V gene. There are 19 residues in the CDR3.

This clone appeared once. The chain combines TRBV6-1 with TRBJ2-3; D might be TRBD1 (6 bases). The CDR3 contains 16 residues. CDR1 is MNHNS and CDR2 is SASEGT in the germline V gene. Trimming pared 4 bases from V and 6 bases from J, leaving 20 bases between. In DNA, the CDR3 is TGTGCCAGCAGTGCCCCCGTGACAGGAAGAGCGGATACGCAGTATTTT. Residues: CASSAPVTGRADTQYF.

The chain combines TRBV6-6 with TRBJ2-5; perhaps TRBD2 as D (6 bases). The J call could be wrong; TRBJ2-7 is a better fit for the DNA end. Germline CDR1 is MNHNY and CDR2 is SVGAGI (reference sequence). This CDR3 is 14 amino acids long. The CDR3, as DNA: TGTGCCAGCAGTTACGGGACTCCATCCTACGAGCAGTACTTC. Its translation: CASSYGTPSYEQYF.